This record looks at one TCR beta chain sequence and its context. No cognate antigen has been identified for it. Base qualities are not at hand, and no much larger clone is one base apart. Using the deep immunoSEQ assay, TCR CDR3 regions were amplified from genomic DNA by multiplex PCR. Extracted genomic DNA from each cell subset was distributed evenly across all wells of several immunoSEQ 96-well plates, and each plate was treated as a replicate. Each replicate PCR for sorted subsets received about 220 ng genomic DNA, equal to about 30,000 T cell genomes. The purified libraries were quantified using a Qubit 3.0 fluorometer, sized with a Bioanalyzer 2100, and then quantified again using the KAPA Library Quantification kit. Each immunoSEQ 96-well plate was sequenced on its own single-read 150-cycle Illumina NextSeq 550 flow cell. In the authors' own workflow: Because only junctional sequences without quality scores were contained in the immunoSEQ output, filtering matching that applied to full-length reads could not be performed. To assign V/J genes and CDR3, sequences were annotated using PyIR, a Python wrapper for IgBLAST v1.9, with IMGT germline references. Reads were removed for weak V/J assignments (E-value above 1e-6), missing CDR3, stop codons, out-of-frame junctions, or ambiguous translated residues. A V3J clonotype was defined by an identical inferred V gene, J gene, and CDR3 amino acid sequence. To compute the percentage overlap between repertoires, the number of shared unique clonotypes was divided by the size of the smaller repertoire. RTK rarefaction, the Chao1 estimator, and Recon v2.1 estimates of unobserved clonotypes were used to assess repertoire richness. Generation probabilities for all TCRbeta clonotypes obtained by the gDNA method from a handful of donors were computed using OLGA. This is the immuneACCESS table as TCRdb keeps it, with only in-frame sequences that have V and J called. A part of the clones is gone; compared with another copy, unresolved V genes explain less than half, and the rest is unexplained. For V, J and clone size, that table is used; D and trimming come from the DNA. The sample contains 550,000 to 650,000 clones, 96% of them found a single time. About 0.12% of the sample lies in the top ten.

These data are taken from a study of shared clonotypes between healthy human individuals (dated by TCRdb to the early 2020s). Regarding the complete study: The cohort included three men and two women between 18 and 49 years of age. For each donor, CD4 naive and CD4 memory were each given three plates, CD8 naive was given two plates, and CD8 memory was given one plate. To estimate repertoire size and how much clonotype sharing occurs between individuals, the study deeply sequenced the blood TCR repertoires of roughly 5 healthy adults. To increase sequencing depth and limit assay-specific biases, TCR repertoire library preparation and sequencing were carried out by different laboratories using diverse techniques. Between about 0.85 and 10 billion PBMCs per donor were obtained by leukapheresis.

Results the study describes overall, beyond this receptor: Only blood was sampled, and tissue TCR repertoires likely differ from those in blood. Based on pairwise subsampling, the degree of clonotype sharing among donors was expected to be affected by sequencing depth. Because the study included only a small number of donors, the genetic and exposure-history diversity represented was limited. Higher generation probabilities were observed for clonotypes shared by all four sorted-subset donors than for non-shared clonotypes. Incomplete sequencing was indicated by rarefaction of sorted-subset datasets, despite the large sequencing depth. Sharing across a handful of donors was observed for about 5% of naive CD4, less than 4% of naive CD8, 2.3% of memory CD4, and around 0.42% of memory CD8 clonotypes. Estimated clonotype richness was generally larger for naive than for memory subsets.

The CDR1 and CDR2 encoded by the germline V gene are SQVTM and ANQGSEA. Measured from the cysteine to the phenylalanine, the CDR3 is 17 residues long. The kept DNA is CDR3 alone, 51 bases in frame from the first base. V loses 6 bases at its end and J loses 0 bases; junction bases beyond the gene matches: 11. CD8 naive samples were obtained by positive selection for CCR7 among CD45RO-negative cells, yielding a CD45RA+CCR7+ population from which TemRA cells were excluded. The donors were healthy, HIV-negative adults who had no recently reported acute infections or vaccinations. Every donor was a Caucasian adult living in Nashville, Tennessee, USA. Blood was obtained by leukapheresis, after which PBMCs were separated by Ficoll-Histopaque density gradient centrifugation and cryopreserved in liquid nitrogen vapor phase. Purity and quantity of every magnetically sorted T cell population were checked by analytical flow cytometry. Genomic DNA was isolated from each sorted fraction and quantified by UV absorbance on a Nanodrop 2000c.

The receptor's source is a woman in her twenties or thirties in good health. The chain is made from TRBV29-1 and TRBJ2-1, and 10 bases in between align with TRBD2. Sequencing input: naive CD8+ T cells sorted from blood. The cell subset or site label here, explained by the study, means: CD45RA+CCR7+. CDR3 reads: CSVAGTSAESSYNEQFF. The nucleotide sequence is given as TGCAGCGTAGCCGGGACTAGCGCCGAAAGCTCCTACAATGAGCAGTTCTTC.